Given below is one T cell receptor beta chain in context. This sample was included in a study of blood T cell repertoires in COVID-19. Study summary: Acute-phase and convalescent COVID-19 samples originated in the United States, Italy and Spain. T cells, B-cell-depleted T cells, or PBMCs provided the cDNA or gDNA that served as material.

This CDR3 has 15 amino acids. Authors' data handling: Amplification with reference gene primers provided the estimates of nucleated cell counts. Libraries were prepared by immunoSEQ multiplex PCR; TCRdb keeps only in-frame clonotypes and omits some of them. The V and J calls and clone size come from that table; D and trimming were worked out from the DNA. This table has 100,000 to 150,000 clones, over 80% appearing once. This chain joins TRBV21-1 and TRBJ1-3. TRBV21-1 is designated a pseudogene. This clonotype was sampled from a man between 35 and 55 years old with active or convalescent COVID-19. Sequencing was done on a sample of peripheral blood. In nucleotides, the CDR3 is TGTGCCAGAACCCTCGCCGGGAACCCCGGAAACACCATATATTTT. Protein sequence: CARTLAGNPGNTIYF.